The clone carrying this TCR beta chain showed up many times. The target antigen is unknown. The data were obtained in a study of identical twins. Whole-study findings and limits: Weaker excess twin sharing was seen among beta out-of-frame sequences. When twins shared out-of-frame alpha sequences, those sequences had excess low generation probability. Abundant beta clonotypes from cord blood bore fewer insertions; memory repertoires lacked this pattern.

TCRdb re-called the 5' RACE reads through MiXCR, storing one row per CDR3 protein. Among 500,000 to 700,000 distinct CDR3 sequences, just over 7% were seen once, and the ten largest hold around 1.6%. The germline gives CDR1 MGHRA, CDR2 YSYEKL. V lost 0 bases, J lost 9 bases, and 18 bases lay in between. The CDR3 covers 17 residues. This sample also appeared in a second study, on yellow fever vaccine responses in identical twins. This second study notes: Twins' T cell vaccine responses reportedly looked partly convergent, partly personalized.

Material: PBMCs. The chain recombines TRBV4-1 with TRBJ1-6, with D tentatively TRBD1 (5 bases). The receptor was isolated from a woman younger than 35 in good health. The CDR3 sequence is CASSQDPGREVASPLHF. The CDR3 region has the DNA TGCGCCAGCAGCCAAGATCCGGGCAGGGAGGTTGCTTCACCCCTCCACTTT.